This T cell receptor beta chain came from a study of T-cell reconstitution after alpha-beta-depleted transplantation in children. Molecular barcoding with unique molecular identifiers was used for the TCRbeta library. TCRdb passed the PCR reads through MiXCR, listing each CDR3 protein once. The repertoire includes some 530,000 distinct CDR3 sequences, around 13% of them detected once, and more than 5.5% sits in the top ten. The ends lost 1 base at V and 3 bases at J; junction bases unmatched: 7. The CDR3 has 16 residues. CDR1 LGHNA and CDR2 YNFKEQ come from the germline V gene. Sequenced material: PBMCs from the stem cell graft donor, taken from the stem cell graft. The J gene is TRBJ2-7, the V gene TRBV4-2, with 9 nucleotides matching TRBD1. The clonotype was recovered from a human donor who donated a stem cell graft to a child with combined immunodeficiency. The CDR3 spells CASSQVPGTGNYEQYF. The CDR3 nucleotides are TGTGCCAGCAGCCAAGTCCCCGGGACAGGGAACTACGAGCAGTACTTC.